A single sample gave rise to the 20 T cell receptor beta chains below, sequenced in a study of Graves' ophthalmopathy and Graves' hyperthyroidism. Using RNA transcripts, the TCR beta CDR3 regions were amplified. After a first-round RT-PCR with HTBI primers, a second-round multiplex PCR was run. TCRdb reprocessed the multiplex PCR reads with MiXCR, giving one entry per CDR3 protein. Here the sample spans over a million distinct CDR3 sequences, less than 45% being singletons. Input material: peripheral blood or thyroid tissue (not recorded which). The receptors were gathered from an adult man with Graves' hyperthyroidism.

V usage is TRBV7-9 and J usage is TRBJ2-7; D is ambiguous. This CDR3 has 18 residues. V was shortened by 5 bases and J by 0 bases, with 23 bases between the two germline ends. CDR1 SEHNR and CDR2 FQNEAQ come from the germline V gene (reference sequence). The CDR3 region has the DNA TGTGCCAGCAGCCCAACCAGTGCTAGAAGCTGGGGCTCCTACGAGCAGTACTTC. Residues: CASSPTSARSWGSYEQYF. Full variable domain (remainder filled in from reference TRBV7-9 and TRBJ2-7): DTGVSQNPRHKITKRGQNVTFRCDPISEHNRLYWYRQTLGQGPEFLTYFQNEAQLEKSRLLSDRFSAERPKGSFSTLEIQRTEQGDSAMYLCASSPTSARSWGSYEQYFGPGTRLTVT.

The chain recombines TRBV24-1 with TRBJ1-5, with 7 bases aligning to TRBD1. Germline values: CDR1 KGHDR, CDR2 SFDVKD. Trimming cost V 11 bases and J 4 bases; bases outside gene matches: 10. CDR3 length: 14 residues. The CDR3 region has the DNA TGTGCCAGCGTCATGACAGGGCCTAATCAGCCCCAGCATTTT. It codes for CASVMTGPNQPQHF.

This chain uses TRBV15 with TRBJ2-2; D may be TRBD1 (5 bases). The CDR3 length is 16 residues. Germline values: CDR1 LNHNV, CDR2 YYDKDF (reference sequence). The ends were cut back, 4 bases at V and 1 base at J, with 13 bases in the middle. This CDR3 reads CATSTALTGNTGELFF. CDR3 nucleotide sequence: TGTGCCACCAGCACAGCCCTCACAGGGAACACCGGGGAGCTGTTTTTT.

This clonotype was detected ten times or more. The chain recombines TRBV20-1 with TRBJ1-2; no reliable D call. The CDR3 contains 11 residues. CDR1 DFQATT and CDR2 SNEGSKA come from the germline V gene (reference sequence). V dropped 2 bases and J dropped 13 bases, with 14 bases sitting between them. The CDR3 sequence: CSARKGEGPTF. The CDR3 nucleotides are TGCAGTGCTAGAAAGGGTGAGGGCCCCACCTTC.

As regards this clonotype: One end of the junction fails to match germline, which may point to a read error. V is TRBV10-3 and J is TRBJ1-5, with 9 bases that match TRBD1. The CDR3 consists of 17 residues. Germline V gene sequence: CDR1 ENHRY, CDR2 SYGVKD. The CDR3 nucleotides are TGTGCCATCAGTTACCCCCCGGGACAGGGTTTATACCAGCCCCAGCACTTT. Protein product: CAISYPPGQGLYQPQHF.

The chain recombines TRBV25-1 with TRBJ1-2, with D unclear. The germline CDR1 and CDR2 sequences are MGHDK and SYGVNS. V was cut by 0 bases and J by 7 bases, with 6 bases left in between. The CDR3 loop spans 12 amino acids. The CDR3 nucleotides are TGTGCCAGCAGTGAATACCCCACTGGCTACACCTTC. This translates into CASSEYPTGYTF.

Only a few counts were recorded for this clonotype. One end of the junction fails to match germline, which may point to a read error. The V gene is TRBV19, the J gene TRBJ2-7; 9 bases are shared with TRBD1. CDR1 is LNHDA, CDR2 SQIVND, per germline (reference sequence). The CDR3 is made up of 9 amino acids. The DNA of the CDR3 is TGTGCCAGTAGTACGGGACAGGGCTTC. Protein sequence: CASSTGQGF.

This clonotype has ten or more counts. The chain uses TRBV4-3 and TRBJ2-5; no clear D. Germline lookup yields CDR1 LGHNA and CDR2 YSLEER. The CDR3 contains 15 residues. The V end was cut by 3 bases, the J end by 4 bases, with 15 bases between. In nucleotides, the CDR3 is TGCGCCAGCAGCCACCTCCTCGGGCAGCCAGAGACCCAGTACTTC. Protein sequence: CASSHLLGQPETQYF.

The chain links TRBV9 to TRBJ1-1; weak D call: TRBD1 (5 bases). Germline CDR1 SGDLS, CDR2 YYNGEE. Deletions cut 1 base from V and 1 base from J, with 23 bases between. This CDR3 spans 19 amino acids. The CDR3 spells CASSVWLGALFASNTEAFF. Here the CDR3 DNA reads TGTGCCAGCAGCGTATGGCTCGGGGCCCTTTTCGCCTCGAACACTGAAGCTTTCTTT.

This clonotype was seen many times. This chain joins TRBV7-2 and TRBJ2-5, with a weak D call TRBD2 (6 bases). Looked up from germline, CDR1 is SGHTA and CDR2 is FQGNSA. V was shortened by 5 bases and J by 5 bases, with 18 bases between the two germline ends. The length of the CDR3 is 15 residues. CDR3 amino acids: CASSPGGQGRETQYF. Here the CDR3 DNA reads TGTGCCAGCAGCCCTGGAGGGCAGGGACGGGAGACCCAGTACTTC.

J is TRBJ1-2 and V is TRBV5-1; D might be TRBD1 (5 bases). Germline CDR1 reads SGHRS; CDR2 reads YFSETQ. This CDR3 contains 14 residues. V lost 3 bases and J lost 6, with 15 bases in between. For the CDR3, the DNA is TGCGCCAGCAGCTCGGGGCCTCCCACGAATGGCTACACCTTC. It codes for CASSSGPPTNGYTF. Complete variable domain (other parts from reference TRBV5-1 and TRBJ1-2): KAGVTQTPRYLIKTRGQQVTLSCSPISGHRSVSWYQQTPGQGLQFLFEYFSETQRNKGNFPGRFSGRQFSNSRSEMNVSTLELGDSALYLCASSSGPPTNGYTFGSGTRLTVV.

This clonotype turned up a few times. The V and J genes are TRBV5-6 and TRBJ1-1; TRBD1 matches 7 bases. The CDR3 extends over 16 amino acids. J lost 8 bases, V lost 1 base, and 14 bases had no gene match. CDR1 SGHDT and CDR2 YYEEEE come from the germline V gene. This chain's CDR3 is CASSLLFGQDVMEAFF. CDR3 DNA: TGTGCCAGCAGCTTGCTCTTTGGACAGGACGTCATGGAAGCTTTCTTT. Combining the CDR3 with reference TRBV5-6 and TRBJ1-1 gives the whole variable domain DAGVTQSPTHLIKTRGQQVTLRCSPKSGHDTVSWYQQALGQGPQFIFQYYEEEERQRGNFPDRFSGHQFPNYSSELNVNALLLGDSALYLCASSLLFGQDVMEAFFGQGTRLTVV.

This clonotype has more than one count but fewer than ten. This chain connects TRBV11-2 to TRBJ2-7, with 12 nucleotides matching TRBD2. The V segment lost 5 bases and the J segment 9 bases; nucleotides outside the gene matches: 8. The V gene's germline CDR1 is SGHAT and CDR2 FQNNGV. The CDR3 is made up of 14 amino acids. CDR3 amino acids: CASSQLAGGSRQYF. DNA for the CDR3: TGTGCCAGCAGCCAACTAGCGGGAGGATCTCGGCAGTACTTC.

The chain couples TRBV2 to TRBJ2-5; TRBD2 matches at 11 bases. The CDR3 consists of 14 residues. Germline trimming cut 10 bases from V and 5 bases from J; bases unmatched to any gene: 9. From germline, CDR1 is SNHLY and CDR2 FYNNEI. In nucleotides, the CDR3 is TGTGCCACCGTAGCGGGAGGGCCTCAGGAGACCCAGTACTTC. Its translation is CATVAGGPQETQYF.

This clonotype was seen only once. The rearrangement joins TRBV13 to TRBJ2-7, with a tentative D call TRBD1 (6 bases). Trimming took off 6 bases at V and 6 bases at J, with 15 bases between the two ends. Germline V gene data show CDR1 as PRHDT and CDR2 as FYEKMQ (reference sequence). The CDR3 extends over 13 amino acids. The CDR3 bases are TGTGCCAGCAGTTCAGGCAGGGACACCGAGCAGTACTTC. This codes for CASSSGRDTEQYF.

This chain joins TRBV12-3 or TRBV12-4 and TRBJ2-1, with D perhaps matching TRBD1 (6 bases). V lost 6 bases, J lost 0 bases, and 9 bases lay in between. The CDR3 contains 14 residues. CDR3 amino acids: CASRRGSSYNEQFF. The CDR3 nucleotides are TGTGCCAGCAGAAGGGGGAGCTCCTACAATGAGCAGTTCTTC.

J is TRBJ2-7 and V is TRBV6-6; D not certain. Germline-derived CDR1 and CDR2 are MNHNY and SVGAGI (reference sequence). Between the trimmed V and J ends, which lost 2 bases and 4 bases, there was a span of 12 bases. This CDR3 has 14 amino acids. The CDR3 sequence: CASSYVGRLYEQYF. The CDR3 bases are TGTGCCAGCAGTTACGTCGGCAGGCTGTACGAGCAGTACTTC.

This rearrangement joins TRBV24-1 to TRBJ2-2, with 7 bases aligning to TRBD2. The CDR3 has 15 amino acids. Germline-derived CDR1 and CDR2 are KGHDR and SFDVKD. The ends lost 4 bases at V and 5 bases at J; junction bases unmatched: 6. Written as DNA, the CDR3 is TGTGCCACCAGTGACCAGGGAGGGGCGACCGGGGAGCTGTTTTTT. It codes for CATSDQGGATGELFF.

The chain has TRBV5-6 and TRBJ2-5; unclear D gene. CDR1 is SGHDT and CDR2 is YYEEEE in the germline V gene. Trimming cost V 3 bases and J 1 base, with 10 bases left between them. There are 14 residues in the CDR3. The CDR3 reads CASSSEWPQETQYF. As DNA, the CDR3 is TGTGCCAGCAGCTCGGAATGGCCCCAAGAGACCCAGTACTTC. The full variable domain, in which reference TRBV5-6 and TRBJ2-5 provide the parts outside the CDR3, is DAGVTQSPTHLIKTRGQQVTLRCSPKSGHDTVSWYQQALGQGPQFIFQYYEEEERQRGNFPDRFSGHQFPNYSSELNVNALLLGDSALYLCASSSEWPQETQYFGPGTRLLVL.

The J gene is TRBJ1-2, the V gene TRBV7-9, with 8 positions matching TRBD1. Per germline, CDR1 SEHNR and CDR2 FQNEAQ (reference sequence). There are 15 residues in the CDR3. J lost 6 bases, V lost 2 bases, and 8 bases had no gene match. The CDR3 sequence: CASSLQGASGNGYTF. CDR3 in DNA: TGTGCCAGCAGCTTACAGGGGGCGTCGGGTAATGGCTACACCTTC. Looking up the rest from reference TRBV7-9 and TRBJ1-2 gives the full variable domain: DTGVSQNPRHKITKRGQNVTFRCDPISEHNRLYWYRQTLGQGPEFLTYFQNEAQLEKSRLLSDRFSAERPKGSFSTLEIQRTEQGDSAMYLCASSLQGASGNGYTFGSGTRLTVV.